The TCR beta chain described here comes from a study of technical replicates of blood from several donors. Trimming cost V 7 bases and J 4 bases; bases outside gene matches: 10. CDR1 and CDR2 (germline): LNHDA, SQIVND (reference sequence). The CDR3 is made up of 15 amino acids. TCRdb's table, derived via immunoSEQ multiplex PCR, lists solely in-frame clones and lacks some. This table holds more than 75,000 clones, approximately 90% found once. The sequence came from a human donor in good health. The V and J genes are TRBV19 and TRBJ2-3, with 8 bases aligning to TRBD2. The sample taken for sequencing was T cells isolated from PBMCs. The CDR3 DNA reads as TGTGCCAGTACCATTTCCCCGGGGGGGGCAGATACGCAGTATTTT. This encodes CASTISPGGADTQYF.